Listed below are T cell receptor delta chains from one sample, sequenced in a study of Vδ1+ human thymocytes. TCRdb reapplied CATT to the multiplex PCR reads. This sample carries 45,000 to 60,000 delta-chain clones, roughly 15% of them seen once, and the ten largest clones take under 0.6%. Sample: Vdelta1+ gamma-delta thymocytes from the thymus. The receptors here all came from a boy younger than two who had congenital heart surgery. The CDR3 runs from the conserved cysteine through the conserved F or W. Each record gives: J gene, clone size, D gene, V gene, CDR3 DNA, CDR3 protein. The D gene is left open where the match is weak. Part of the rows lack a size; the others show once, few, many or a class for expanded clones.

TRDJ1 | few | - | TRDV1 | TGTGCTCTTGGGGAGAGTAGGTGGGTCCTCGCCGTAGTCACCGATAAACTCATCTTT | CALGESRWVLAVVTDKLIF
TRDJ1 | few | TRDD3 | TRDV1 | TGTGCTCTTGGGGAACCCTCCACTATACTGGGGGATTACACCGATAAACTCATCTTT | CALGEPSTILGDYTDKLIF
TRDJ1 | few | TRDD3 | TRDV1 | TGTGCTCTTGGGGAACCACACCGGGGGGATAAAGGCACCGATAAACTCATCTTT | CALGEPHRGDKGTDKLIF
TRDJ1 | once | - | TRDV1 | TGTGCTCTTGGGGAAAATCTTCCTACGTGTCTGGGGGCCCAAAAACTCATCTTT | CALGENLPTCLGAQKLIF
TRDJ1 | - | TRDD3 | TRDV1 | TGTGCTCTTGGGGCGGAACCCCTAACTACTGGGGGATGTTCCCGCGGGTATTCCACCGATAAACTCATCTTT | CALGAEPLTTGGCSRGYSTDKLIF
TRDJ1 | few | TRDD3 | TRDV1 | TGTGCTCTTGGGGAATGGAAAGGGATACGCATCCCCTCGTACACCGATAAACTCATCTTT | CALGEWKGIRIPSYTDKLIF
TRDJ3 | few | TRDD3 | TRDV2 | TGTGCCTGTGACACTGGCCCGTACTGGGGGATCTGGGACACCCGACAGATGTTTTTC | CACDTGPYWGIWDTRQMFF
TRDJ1 | few | TRDD3 | TRDV1 | TGTGCTCTTGGGGAACCCCGTTCTACAGGGGATACGCGTGATAAACTCATCTTT | CALGEPRSTGDTRDKLIF
TRDJ1 | - | TRDD3 | TRDV1 | TGTGCTCTTGGGGAACTTAACCGCCTTCCCCCTTACTGGGGGATACCCACCGATAAACTCATCTTT | CALGELNRLPPYWGIPTDKLIF
TRDJ1 | few | - | TRDV1 | TGTGCTCTTGGGGAACTACGTGGACGGGCCTACACCGATAAACTCATCTTT | CALGELRGRAYTDKLIF
TRDJ1 | - | - | TRDV1 | TGTGCCCTTGGGGAACTGAGAAGCTGGGGCCACACCGATAAACTCATCTTT | CALGELRSWGHTDKLIF
TRDJ1 | few | TRDD3 | TRDV1 | TGTGCTCTGGGGGATACGCTCACCGATAAACTCATCTTT | CALGDTLTDKLIF
TRDJ1 | few | TRDD3 | TRDV1 | TGTGCTCTTGGGGAACTAGTTTCTATCCTTACCGGGGATAACTCCGATAAACTCATCTTT | CALGELVSILTGDNSDKLIF
TRDJ1 | - | TRDD3 | TRDV1 | TGTGCTCTTGGGGAACTTCCGACTGGGGGATACACCGATAAACTCATCTTT | CALGELPTGGYTDKLIF
TRDJ1 | few | - | TRDV1 | TGTGCTCTTGGGTCCGCTTTCCTTACCTGGGGATACACCGATAAACTCATCTTT | CALGSAFLTWGYTDKLIF
TRDJ1 | few | TRDD3 | TRDV1 | TGTGCTCTCCGGCCTTCGACGGGGATACGAGCCCGGGACACCGATAAACTCATCTTT | CALRPSTGIRARDTDKLIF
TRDJ1 | - | TRDD3 | TRDV1 | TGTGCTCTTGGGCCGTACTGGGGGATAGATAAACTCATCTTT | CALGPYWGIDKLIF
TRDJ1 | - | TRDD3 | TRDV1 | TGTGCTCTTGGGGAATGCAAGGTGGGGGATTACACCGATAAACTCATCTTT | CALGECKVGDYTDKLIF
TRDJ1 | - | TRDD2 | TRDV1 | TGTGCTCTTGGGGATTTCCTACCAGGACTGGAAAATAAACTCATCTTT | CALGDFLPGLENKLIF
TRDJ1 | - | TRDD3 | TRDV1 | TGTGCTCTTGGGGACAACCCCCGTACTGGGGTGGGGACCGATAAACTCATCTTT | CALGDNPRTGVGTDKLIF
TRDJ1 | few | - | TRDV1 | TGTGCTCTTGGGGAACTAGTGAACGGGTATGCTCTGAAACTCATCTTT | CALGELVNGYALKLIF
TRDJ1 | few | TRDD2 | TRDV1 | TGTGCTCTTGGGAATGGCCCTTCCTACGGTTACTACACCGATAAACTCATCTTT | CALGNGPSYGYYTDKLIF
TRDJ1 | - | - | TRDV1 | TGTGCTCTTGGGGAACGTTACGTCGGGGACGTTTTCACCGATAAACTCATCTTT | CALGERYVGDVFTDKLIF
TRDJ1 | few | - | TRDV1 | TGTGCTCTTGGGGAACTTTTCCTTTGTGGGGCAACTACCGATAAACTCATCTTT | CALGELFLCGATTDKLIF
TRDJ1 | - | TRDD3 | TRDV1 | TGTGCTCTTGGGGAAAGCCTCCATTGGTCCTTGAACTGGGGGATCTCGGTCACCGATAAACTCATCTTT | CALGESLHWSLNWGISVTDKLIF
TRDJ1 | - | - | TRDV1 | TGTGCTCTTGGGGGATACGGGACCGATAAACTCATCTTT | CALGGYGTDKLIF
TRDJ1 | - | TRDD3 | TRDV1 | TGTGCTCTTGGGGGCGACCGCTTCCCGATGGGGGACAACACCGATAAACTCATCTTT | CALGGDRFPMGDNTDKLIF
TRDJ1 | - | TRDD3 | TRDV1 | TGTGCTCTTGGGGGCCCAGTTCGTATCGGGGTGGGGGACGTGTACACCGATAAACTCATCTTT | CALGGPVRIGVGDVYTDKLIF
TRDJ1 | - | TRDD3 | TRDV1 | TGTGCTCTTGGGGACCGACTTCCCTCTGGGGGATACCCGTACACCGATAAACTCATCTTT | CALGDRLPSGGYPYTDKLIF
TRDJ1 | few | TRDD3 | TRDV1 | TGTGCTCTTGGGGAACCCCCGACTGCCCTTCGGTCTATGGGCCTGGGGGGGACCGCATCGTACACCGATAAACTCATCTTT | CALGEPPTALRSMGLGGTASYTDKLIF
TRDJ1 | - | TRDD3 | TRDV1 | TGTGCTCTTGGGGAATACTGGGGGCCCCGGGGACTCATCTTT | CALGEYWGPRGLIF
TRDJ1 | - | TRDD3 | TRDV1 | TGTGCTCTTGGGGTTGGACTGGGGGACACACCTACACACACCGATAAACTCATCTTT | CALGVGLGDTPTHTDKLIF
TRDJ2 | - | TRDD3 | TRDV1 | TGTGCTCTTGGGGAACGTATCGTCTGGGGGATAAAAGTTCAATTGACAGCACAACTCTTCTTT | CALGERIVWGIKVQLTAQLFF
TRDJ1 | - | TRDD3 | TRDV1 | TGTGCTCTTGGGGACACTATGGGCCCCGTACTGGGGGAGTACACCGATAAACTCATCTTT | CALGDTMGPVLGEYTDKLIF
TRDJ1 | - | - | TRDV1 | TGTGCTCTTGGGGAAGAACCTTCCATGGGGGCTACAGGGCTAAAACTCATCTTT | CALGEEPSMGATGLKLIF
TRDJ1 | few | TRDD3 | TRDV1 | TGTGCTCTTGGGGAAGTGGAACGGGGGATACGAAACACCGATAAACTCATCTTT | CALGEVERGIRNTDKLIF
TRDJ1 | - | TRDD3 | TRDV1 | TGTGCTCTTGGGGAAATGTGCCTCCACGCCCTGGGGGACCTAACCGATAAACTCATCTTT | CALGEMCLHALGDLTDKLIF
TRDJ1 | few | TRDD3 | TRDV1 | TGTGCTCTTGGGGGCACTGGGGGGCCGACCGATAAACTCATCTTT | CALGGTGGPTDKLIF
TRDJ1 | - | TRDD3 | TRDV1 | TGTGCTCTTGGGGACCCCTCAGCTACTGGGGGATACTCCCTGTACACCGATAAACTCATCTTT | CALGDPSATGGYSLYTDKLIF
TRDJ1 | once | - | TRDV1 | TGTGCTCTTGGGGACCGGGTCCCTTCAGCTCGTTGCACCGATAAACTCATCTTT | CALGDRVPSARCTDKLIF
TRDJ1 | - | TRDD3 | TRDV1 | TGTGCTCTTGGGGACCCCCGTCCAACTGGGGGATCCACCGATAAACTCATCTTT | CALGDPRPTGGSTDKLIF
TRDJ1 | - | TRDD3 | TRDV1 | TGTGCTCTTGGGGAACTTGGCGGGGATACGAGGAGGACCGATAAACTCATCTTT | CALGELGGDTRRTDKLIF
TRDJ1 | - | - | TRDV1 | TGTGCTCTTGGGGAACTTCAGTGGGGTTCCCCGAAACTCATCTTT | CALGELQWGSPKLIF
TRDJ1 | once | TRDD3 | TRDV1 | TGTGCTCTTGGGGACCCTTCCTCCTGGGGGATATATGGTAAACTCATCTTT | CALGDPSSWGIYGKLIF
TRDJ1 | few | TRDD2 | TRDV1 | TGTGCTCTTGCCCCTTCCTCAGGGTACACCGATAAACTCATCTTT | CALAPSSGYTDKLIF
TRDJ1 | - | - | TRDV1 | TGTGCTCTTGGGACCGGCCTTCTTACACGACCCACCGATAAACTCATCTTT | CALGTGLLTRPTDKLIF
TRDJ1 | - | TRDD3 | TRDV1 | TGTGCTCTTGGTCCGACTTACTGGGGGATAAGCGATAAACTCATCTTT | CALGPTYWGISDKLIF
TRDJ1 | - | TRDD3 | TRDV1 | TGTGCTCTTGGGGACCCTCACAATACTGGGGACCTTCTGTACACCGATAAACTCATCTTT | CALGDPHNTGDLLYTDKLIF